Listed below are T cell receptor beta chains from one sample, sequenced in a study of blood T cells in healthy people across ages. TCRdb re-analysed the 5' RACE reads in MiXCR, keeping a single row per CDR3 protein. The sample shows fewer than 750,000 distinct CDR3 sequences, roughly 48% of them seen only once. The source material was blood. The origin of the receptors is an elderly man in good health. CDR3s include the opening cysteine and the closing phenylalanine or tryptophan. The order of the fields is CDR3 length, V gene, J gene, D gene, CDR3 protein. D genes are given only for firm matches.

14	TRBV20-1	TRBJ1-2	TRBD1	CSAYDRGNYYGYTF
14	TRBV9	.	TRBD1	CASSPRTGMDEQYF
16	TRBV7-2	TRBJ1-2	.	CASSSRSKNGSYGYTF
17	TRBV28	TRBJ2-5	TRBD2	CASSLAINSGRGETQYF
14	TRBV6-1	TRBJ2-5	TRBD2	CASSGLAGQETQYF
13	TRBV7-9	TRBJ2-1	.	CASSLEEYNEQFF
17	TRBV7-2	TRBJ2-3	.	CASSFDRGRRGTDTQYF
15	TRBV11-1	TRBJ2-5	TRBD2	CASSSGLAGAQEQYF
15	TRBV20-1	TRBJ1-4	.	CSARGPGGGGEKLFF
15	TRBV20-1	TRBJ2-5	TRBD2	CSALGLAGKQETQYF
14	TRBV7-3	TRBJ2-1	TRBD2	CASSFSGLNNEQFF
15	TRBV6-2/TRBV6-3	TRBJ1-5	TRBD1	CASSYPGTGFQPQHF
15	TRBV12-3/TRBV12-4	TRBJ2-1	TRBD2	CASSWGGISYNEQFF
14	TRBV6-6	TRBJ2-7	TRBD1	CASTNRDRAHEQYF
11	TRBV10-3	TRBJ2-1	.	CAISSTNEQFF
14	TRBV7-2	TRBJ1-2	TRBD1	CASNTGGRGWGYTF
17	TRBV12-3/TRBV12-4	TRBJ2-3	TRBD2	CASSLAVSGSVGDTQYF
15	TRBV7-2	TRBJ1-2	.	CASSLVAGGADGYTF
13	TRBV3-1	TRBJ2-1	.	CASSLRETSVLFF
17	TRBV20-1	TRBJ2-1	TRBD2	CSARALLLAGGYNEQFF
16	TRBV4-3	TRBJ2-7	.	CASSQGWPGSSYEQYF
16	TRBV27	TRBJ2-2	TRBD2	CASSFSSGTGTGELFF
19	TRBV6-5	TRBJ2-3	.	CASSTEQGRNVYSTDTQYF